This T cell receptor (beta chain) comes out of a study of Graves' ophthalmopathy and Graves' hyperthyroidism. The sequenced template was RNA, covering the TCR beta CDR3 region. HTBI primers were used in a first-round RT-PCR, which preceded a second-round multiplex PCR. TCRdb independently ran MiXCR on the multiplex PCR reads; one entry per CDR3 protein. The sample comprises about 740,000 distinct CDR3 sequences, roughly two fifths of which are singletons, and about 40% rests with the top ten. The CDR3 sequence is 16 residues long. V lost 8 bases to trimming and J lost 3 bases; unmatched junction nucleotides: 12. In germline, CDR1 is SEHNR, CDR2 FQNEAQ (reference sequence). Clinical symptoms, serum thyroxine, TRAb, thyroid ultrasound and orbital computed tomography determined diagnosis. PBMCs were obtained from 9 to 10 ml of fresh peripheral blood.

The receptor comes from an adult man with Graves' ophthalmopathy. This sequence joins TRBV7-9 and TRBJ2-2; 7 nucleotides match TRBD2. The sequencing sample was made of peripheral blood. The CDR3 here is CASEIWEGGYTGELFF. CDR3 bases: TGTGCCAGCGAAATATGGGAGGGCGGATACACCGGGGAGCTGTTTTTT. The whole variable domain, remainder taken from reference TRBV7-9 and TRBJ2-2, is DTGVSQNPRHKITKRGQNVTFRCDPISEHNRLYWYRQTLGQGPEFLTYFQNEAQLEKSRLLSDRFSAERPKGSFSTLEIQRTEQGDSAMYLCASEIWEGGYTGELFFGEGSRLTVL.